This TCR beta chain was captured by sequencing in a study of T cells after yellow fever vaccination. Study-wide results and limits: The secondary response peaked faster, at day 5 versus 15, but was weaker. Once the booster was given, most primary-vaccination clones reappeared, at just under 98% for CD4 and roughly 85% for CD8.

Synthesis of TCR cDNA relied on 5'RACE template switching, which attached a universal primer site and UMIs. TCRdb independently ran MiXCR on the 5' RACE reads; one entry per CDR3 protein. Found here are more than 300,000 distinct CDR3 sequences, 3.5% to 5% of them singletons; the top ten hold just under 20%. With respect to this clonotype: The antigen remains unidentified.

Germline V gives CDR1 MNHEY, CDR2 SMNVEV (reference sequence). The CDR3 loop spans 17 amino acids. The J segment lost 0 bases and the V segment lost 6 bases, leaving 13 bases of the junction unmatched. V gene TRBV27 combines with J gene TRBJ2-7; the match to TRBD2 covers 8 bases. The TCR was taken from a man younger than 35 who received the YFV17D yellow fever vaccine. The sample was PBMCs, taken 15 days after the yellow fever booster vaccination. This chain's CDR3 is CASSYAGGGFSSYEQYF. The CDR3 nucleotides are TGTGCCAGCAGCTATGCGGGGGGCGGTTTTAGCTCCTACGAGCAGTACTTC.